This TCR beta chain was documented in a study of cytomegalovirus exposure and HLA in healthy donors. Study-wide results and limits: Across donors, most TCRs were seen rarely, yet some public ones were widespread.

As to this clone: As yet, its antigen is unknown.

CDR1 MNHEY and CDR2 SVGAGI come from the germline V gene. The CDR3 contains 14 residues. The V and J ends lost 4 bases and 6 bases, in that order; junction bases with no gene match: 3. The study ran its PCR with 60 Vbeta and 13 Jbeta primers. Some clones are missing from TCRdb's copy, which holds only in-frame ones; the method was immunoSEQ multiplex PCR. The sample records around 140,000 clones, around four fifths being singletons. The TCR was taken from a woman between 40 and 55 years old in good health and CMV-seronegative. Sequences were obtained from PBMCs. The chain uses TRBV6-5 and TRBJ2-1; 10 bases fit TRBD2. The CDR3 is CASSSGTSVNEQFF. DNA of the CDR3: TGTGCCAGCAGTTCCGGGACTAGCGTCAATGAGCAGTTCTTC.